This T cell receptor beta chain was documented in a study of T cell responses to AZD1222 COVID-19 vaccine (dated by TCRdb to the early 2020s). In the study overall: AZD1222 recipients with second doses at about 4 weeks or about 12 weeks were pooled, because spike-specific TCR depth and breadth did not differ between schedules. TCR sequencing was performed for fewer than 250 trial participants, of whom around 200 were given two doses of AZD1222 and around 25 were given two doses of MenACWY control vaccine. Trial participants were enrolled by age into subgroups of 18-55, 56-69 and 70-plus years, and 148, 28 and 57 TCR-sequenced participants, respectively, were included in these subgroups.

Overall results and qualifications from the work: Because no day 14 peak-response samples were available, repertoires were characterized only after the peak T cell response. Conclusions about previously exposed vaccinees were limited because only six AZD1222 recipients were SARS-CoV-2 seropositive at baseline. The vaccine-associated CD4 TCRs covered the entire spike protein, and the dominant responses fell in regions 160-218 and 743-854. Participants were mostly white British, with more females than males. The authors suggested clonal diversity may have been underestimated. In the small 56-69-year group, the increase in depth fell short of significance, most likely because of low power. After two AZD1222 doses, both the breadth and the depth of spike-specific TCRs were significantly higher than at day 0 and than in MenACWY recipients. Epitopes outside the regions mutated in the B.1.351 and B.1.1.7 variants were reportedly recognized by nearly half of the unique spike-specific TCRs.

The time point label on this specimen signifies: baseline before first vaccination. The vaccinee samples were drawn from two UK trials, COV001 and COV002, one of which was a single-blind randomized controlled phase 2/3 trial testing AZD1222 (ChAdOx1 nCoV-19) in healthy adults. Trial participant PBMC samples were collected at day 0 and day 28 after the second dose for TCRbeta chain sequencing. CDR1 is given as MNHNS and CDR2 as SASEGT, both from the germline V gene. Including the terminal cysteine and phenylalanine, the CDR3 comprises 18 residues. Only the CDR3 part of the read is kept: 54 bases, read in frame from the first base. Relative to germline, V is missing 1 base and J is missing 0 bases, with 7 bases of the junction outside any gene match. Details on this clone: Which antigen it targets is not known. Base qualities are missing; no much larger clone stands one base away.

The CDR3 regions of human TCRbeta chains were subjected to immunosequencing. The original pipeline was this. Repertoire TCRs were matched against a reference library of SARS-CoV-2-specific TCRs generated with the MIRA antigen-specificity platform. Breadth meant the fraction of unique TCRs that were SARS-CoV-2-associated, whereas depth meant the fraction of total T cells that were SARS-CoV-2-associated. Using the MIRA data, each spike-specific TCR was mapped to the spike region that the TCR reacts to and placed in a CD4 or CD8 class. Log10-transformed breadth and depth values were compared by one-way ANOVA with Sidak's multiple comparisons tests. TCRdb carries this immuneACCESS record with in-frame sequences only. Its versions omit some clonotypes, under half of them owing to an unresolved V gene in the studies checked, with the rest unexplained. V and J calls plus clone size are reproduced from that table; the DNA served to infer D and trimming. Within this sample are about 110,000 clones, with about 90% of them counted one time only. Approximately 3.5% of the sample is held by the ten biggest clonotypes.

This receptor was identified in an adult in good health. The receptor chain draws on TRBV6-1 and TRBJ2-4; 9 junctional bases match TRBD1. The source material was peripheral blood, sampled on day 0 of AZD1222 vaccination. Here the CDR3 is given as CASSEGTGETLAKNIQYF. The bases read TGTGCCAGCAGTGAAGGGACAGGGGAGACCCTAGCCAAAAACATTCAGTACTTC.